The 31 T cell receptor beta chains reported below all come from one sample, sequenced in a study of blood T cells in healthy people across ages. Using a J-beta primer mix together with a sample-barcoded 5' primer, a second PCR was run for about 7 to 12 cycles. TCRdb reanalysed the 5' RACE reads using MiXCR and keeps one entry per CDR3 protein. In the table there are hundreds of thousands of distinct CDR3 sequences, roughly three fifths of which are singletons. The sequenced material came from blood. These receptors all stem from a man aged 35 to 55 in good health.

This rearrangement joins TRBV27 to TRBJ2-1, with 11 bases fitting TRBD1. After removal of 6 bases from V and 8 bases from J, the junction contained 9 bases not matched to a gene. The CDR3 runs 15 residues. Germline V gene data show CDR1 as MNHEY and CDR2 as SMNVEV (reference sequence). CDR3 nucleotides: TGTGCCAGCAGCAGGACGGGACAGGGGGGGTATGAGCAGTTCTTC. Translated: CASSRTGQGGYEQFF.

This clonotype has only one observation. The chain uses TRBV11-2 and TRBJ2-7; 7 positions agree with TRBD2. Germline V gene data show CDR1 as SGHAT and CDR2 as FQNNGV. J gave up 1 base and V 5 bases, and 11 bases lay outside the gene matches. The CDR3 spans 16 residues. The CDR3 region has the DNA TGTGCCAGCAGCCCATGGGGGAGGGGTCAATCCTACGAGCAGTACTTC. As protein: CASSPWGRGQSYEQYF.

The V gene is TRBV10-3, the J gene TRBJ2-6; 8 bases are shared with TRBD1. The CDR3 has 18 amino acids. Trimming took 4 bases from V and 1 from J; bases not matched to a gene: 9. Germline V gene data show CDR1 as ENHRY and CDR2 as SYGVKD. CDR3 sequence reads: CAISVTGGPSSGANVLTF. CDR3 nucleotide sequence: TGTGCCATCAGTGTCACAGGGGGTCCCTCGTCTGGGGCCAACGTCCTGACTTTC.

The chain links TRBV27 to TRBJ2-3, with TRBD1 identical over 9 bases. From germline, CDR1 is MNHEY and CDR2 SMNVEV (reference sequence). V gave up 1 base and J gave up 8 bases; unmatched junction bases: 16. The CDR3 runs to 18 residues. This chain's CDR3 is CASSLFYWTGVGIATQYF. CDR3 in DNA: TGTGCCAGCAGTTTATTCTATTGGACAGGGGTCGGAATAGCTACGCAGTATTTT.

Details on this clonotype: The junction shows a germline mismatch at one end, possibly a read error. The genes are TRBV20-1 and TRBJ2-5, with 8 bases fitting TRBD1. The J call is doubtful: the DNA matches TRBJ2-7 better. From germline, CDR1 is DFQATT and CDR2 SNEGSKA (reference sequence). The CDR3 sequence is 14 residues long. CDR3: CSARDDRGTYEQYF. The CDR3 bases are TGCAGTGCCAGAGATGACAGGGGAACCTACGAGCAGTACTTC.

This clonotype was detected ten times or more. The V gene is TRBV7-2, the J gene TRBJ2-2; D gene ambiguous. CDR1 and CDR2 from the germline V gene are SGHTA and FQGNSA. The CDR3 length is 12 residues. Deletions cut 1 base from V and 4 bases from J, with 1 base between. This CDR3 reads CASSLVTGELFF. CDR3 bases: TGTGCCAGCAGCTTAGTCACCGGGGAGCTGTTTTTT.

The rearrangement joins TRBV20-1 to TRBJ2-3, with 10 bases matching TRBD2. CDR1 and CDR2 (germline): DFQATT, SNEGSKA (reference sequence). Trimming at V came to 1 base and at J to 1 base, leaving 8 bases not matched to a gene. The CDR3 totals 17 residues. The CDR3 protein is CSARANNLAGGTDTQYF. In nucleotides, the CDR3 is TGCAGTGCTAGAGCAAATAATCTAGCGGGGGGCACAGATACGCAGTATTTT.

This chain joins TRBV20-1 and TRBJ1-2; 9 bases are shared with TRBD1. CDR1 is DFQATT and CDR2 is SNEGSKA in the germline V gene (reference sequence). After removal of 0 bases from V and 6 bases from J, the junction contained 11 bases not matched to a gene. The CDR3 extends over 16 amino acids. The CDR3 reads CSARDQGQGVGHGYTF. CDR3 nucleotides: TGCAGTGCTAGAGATCAGGGACAGGGTGTAGGTCATGGCTACACCTTC.

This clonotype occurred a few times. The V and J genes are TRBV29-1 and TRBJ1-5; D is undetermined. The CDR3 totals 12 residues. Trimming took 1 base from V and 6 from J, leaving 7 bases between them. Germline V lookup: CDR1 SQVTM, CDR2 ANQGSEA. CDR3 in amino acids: CSVEGFGQPQHF. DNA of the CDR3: TGCAGCGTTGAAGGTTTCGGTCAGCCCCAGCATTTT.

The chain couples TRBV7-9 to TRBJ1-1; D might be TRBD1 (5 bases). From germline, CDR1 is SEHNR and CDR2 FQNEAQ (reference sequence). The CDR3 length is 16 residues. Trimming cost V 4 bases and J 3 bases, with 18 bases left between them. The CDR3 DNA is TGTGCCAGCAGCTCCCCTCCGGGCAGGGACCACACTGAAGCTTTCTTT. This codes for CASSSPPGRDHTEAFF.

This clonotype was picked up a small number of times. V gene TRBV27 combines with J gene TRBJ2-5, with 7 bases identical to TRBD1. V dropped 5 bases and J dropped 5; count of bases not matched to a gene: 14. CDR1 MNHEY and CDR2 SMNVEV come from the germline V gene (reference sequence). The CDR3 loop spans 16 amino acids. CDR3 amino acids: CASSPPRLGGSETQYF. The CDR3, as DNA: TGTGCCAGCAGTCCTCCAAGATTAGGGGGCTCTGAGACCCAGTACTTC.

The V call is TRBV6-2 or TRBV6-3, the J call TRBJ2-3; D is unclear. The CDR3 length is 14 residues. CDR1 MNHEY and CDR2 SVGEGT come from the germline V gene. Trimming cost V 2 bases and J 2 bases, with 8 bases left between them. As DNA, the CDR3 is TGTGCCAGCAGTTACCTCACATCCACAGATACGCAGTATTTT. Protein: CASSYLTSTDTQYF.

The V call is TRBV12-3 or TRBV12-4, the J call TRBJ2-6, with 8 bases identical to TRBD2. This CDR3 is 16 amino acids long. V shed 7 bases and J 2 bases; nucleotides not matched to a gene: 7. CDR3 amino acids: CASTPGTRAGANVLTF. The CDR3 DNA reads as TGTGCCAGCACCCCAGGGACTAGGGCTGGGGCCAACGTCCTGACTTTC.

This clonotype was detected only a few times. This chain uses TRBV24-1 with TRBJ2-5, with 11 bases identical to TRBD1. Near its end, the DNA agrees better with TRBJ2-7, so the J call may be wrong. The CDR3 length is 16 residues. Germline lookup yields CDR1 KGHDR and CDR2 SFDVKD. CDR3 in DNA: TGTGCCACCAGTGATCGAGGACAGGGGGCTATAGACGAGCAGTACTTC. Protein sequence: CATSDRGQGAIDEQYF.

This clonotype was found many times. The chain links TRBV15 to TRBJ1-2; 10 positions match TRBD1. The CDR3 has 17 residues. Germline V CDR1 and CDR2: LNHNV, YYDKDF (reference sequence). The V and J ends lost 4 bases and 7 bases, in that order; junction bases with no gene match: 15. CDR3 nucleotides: TGTGCCACCAGCATCACCCCCGGGACAGGGGTATCGTCTGGCTACACCTTC. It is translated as CATSITPGTGVSSGYTF.

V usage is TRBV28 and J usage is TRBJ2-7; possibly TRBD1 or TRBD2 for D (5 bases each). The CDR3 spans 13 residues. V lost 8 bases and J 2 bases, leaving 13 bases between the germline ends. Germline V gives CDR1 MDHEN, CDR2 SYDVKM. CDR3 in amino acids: CASLPGTTYEQYF. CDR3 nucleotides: TGTGCCAGCTTACCGGGGACGACCTACGAGCAGTACTTC.

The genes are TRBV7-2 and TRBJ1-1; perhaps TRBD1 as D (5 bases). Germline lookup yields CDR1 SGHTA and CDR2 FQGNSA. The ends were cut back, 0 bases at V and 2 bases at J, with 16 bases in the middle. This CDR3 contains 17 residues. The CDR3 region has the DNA TGTGCCAGCAGCTTAGCGCGGGGCAGGGCGGGCAACACTGAAGCTTTCTTT. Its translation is CASSLARGRAGNTEAFF. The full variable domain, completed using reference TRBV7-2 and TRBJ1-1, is GAGVSQSPSNKVTEKGKDVELRCDPISGHTALYWYRQSLGQGLEFLIYFQGNSAPDKSGLPSDRFSAERTGGSVSTLTIQRTQQEDSAVYLCASSLARGRAGNTEAFFGQGTRLTVV.

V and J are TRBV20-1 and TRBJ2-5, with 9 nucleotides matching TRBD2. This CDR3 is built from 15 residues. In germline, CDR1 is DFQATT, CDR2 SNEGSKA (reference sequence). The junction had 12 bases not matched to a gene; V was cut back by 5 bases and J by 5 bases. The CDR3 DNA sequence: TGCAGTGCTCCCCCCCCGGCGGGGGGGCAGGAGACCCAGTACTTC. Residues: CSAPPPAGGQETQYF.

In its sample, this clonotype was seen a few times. The CDR3 coding sequence is TGCAGTGCCCCCCCGACAGGGCGCTCTGGGGCCAACGTCCTGACTTTC. Translating gives CSAPPTGRSGANVLTF. The chain recombines TRBV20-1 with TRBJ2-6; 7 positions match TRBD1. V shed 6 bases, J shed 0 bases, and the junction held 8 bases outside the gene matches. The CDR3 is 16 amino acids. The germline CDR1 and CDR2 sequences are DFQATT and SNEGSKA (reference sequence).

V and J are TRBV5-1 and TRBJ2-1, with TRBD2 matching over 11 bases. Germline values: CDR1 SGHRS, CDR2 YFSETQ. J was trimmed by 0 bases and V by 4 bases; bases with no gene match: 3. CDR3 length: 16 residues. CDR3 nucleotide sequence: TGCGCCAGCAGCAATAGCGGGGGGGTCTCCTACAATGAGCAGTTCTTC. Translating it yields CASSNSGGVSYNEQFF.

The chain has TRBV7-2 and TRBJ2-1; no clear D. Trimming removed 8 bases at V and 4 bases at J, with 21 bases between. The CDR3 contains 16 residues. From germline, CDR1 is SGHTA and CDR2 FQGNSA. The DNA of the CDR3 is TGTGCCAGCGTGCCGTCCGGTGTAATGGGTTACAATGAGCAGTTCTTC. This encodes CASVPSGVMGYNEQFF. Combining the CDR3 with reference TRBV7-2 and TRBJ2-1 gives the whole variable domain GAGVSQSPSNKVTEKGKDVELRCDPISGHTALYWYRQSLGQGLEFLIYFQGNSAPDKSGLPSDRFSAERTGGSVSTLTIQRTQQEDSAVYLCASVPSGVMGYNEQFFGPGTRLTVL.

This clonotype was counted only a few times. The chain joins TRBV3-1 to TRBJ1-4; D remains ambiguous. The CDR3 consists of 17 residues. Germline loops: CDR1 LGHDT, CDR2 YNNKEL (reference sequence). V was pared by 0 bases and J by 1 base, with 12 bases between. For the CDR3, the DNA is TGTGCCAGCAGCCAAGAGGGATGGGGAGAAACTAATGAAAAACTGTTTTTT. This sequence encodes CASSQEGWGETNEKLFF. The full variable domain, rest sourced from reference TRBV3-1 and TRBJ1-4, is DTAVSQTPKYLVTQMGNDKSIKCEQNLGHDTMYWYKQDSKKFLKIMFSYNNKELIINETVPNRFSPKSPDKAHLNLHINSLELGDSAVYFCASSQEGWGETNEKLFFGSGTQLSVL.

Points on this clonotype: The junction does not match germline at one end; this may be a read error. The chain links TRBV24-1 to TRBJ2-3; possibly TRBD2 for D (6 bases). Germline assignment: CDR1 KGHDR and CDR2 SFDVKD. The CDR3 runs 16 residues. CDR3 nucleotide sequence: TGTGCCACCAGTGATCTTAGCGGAAAAAGCACGGATACGCAGTATTTT. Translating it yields CATSDLSGKSTDTQYF.

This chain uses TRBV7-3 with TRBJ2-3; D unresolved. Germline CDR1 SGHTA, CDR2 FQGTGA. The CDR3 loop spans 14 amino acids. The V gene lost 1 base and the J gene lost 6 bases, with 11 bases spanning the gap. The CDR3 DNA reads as TGTGCCAGCAGCTTAATGGTGGGTCGGGATACGCAGTATTTT. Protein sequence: CASSLMVGRDTQYF.

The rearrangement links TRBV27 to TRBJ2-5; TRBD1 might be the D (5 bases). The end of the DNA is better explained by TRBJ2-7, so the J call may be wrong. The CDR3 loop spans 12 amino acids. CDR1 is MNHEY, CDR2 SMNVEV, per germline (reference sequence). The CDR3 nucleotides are TGTGCCAGCAGCACAGGAAACTACGAGCAGTACTTC. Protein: CASSTGNYEQYF.

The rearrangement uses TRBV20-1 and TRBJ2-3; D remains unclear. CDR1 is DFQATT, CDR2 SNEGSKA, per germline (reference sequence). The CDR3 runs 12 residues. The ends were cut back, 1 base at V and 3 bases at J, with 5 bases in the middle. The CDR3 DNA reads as TGCAGTGCTAGAGGGGTGACAGATACGCAGTATTTT. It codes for CSARGVTDTQYF.

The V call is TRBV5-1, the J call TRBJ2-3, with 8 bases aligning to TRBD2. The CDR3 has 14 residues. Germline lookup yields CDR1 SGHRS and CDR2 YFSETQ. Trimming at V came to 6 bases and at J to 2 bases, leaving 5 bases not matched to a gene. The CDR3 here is CASKAGGITDTQYF. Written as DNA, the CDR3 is TGCGCCAGCAAGGCGGGGGGAATCACAGATACGCAGTATTTT.

CDR3 in DNA: TGCAGCGTCCAGGCGACGCAGAACACTGAAGCTTTCTTT. Its protein is CSVQATQNTEAFF. This chain joins TRBV29-1 and TRBJ1-1; D not resolved. The CDR3 covers 13 residues. CDR1 is SQVTM, CDR2 ANQGSEA, per germline. V was trimmed by 6 bases and J by 1 base, leaving 12 bases between them.

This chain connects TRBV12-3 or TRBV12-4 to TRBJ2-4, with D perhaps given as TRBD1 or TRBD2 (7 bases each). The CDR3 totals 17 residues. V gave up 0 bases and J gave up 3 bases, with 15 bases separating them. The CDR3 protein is CASSLALPGGDKNIQYF. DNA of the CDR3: TGTGCCAGCAGTTTAGCGCTTCCAGGGGGGGACAAAAACATTCAGTACTTC.

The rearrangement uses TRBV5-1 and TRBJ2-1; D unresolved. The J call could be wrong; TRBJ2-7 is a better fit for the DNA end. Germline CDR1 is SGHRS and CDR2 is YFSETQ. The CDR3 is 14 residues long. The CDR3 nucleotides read TGCGCCAGCAGCCGAGAATACTCCTACAATGAGCAGTACTTC. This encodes CASSREYSYNEQYF.

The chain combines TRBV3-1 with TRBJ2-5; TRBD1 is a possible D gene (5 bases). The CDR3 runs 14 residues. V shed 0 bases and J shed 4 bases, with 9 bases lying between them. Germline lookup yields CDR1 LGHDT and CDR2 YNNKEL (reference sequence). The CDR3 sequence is CASSQETGVETQYF. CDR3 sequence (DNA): TGTGCCAGCAGCCAAGAAACAGGTGTAGAGACCCAGTACTTC.